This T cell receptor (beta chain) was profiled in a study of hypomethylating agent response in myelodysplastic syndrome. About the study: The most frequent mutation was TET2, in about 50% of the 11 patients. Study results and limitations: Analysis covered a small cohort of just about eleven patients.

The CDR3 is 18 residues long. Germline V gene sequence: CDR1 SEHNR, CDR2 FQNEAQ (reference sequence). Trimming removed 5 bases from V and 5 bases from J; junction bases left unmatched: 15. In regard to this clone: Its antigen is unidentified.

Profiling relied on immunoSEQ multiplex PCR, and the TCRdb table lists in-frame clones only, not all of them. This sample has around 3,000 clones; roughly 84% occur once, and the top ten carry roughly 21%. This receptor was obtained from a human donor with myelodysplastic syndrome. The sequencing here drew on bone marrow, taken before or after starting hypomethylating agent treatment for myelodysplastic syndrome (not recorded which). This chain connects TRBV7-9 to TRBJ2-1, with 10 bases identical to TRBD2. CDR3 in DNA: TGTGCCAGCAGCCCTCGCCCGGGACTAGCGAGAAGGGACAATGAGCAGTTCTTC. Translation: CASSPRPGLARRDNEQFF.